This is a list of T cell receptor beta chains from one sample in a study of blood T cell repertoires in COVID-19. Here immunoSEQ multiplex PCR was the method, and the copy in TCRdb shows in-frame clones only, minus some. The data show 130,000 or so clones, with 70% to 85% seen just once and 12% held by the top ten. Sequenced material: peripheral blood. Receptors were obtained from a woman aged 60-75 years with acute or convalescent COVID-19. Both conserved end residues are part of each CDR3. A D gene is named only where the DNA matches it firmly. Part of the rows lack a size; the others show once, few, many or a class for expanded clones.

d_gene: TRBD1; abundance: .; v_gene: TRBV29-1; j_gene: TRBJ1-1; CDR3aa: CSVGDRNTEAFF; CDR3nt: TGCAGCGTGGGGGACAGGAACACTGAAGCTTTCTTT
d_gene: .; abundance: .; v_gene: TRBV5-6; j_gene: TRBJ2-1; CDR3aa: CASSGVGSEQFF; CDR3nt: TGTGCCAGCAGCGGGGTGGGGAGTGAGCAGTTCTTC
d_gene: .; abundance: .; v_gene: TRBV7-2; j_gene: TRBJ2-7; CDR3aa: CASSPQGRSYEQYF; CDR3nt: TGTGCCAGCAGCCCCCAGGGTAGGAGCTACGAGCAGTACTTC
d_gene: .; abundance: .; v_gene: TRBV24-1; j_gene: TRBJ1-2; CDR3aa: CATRGQNYGYTF; CDR3nt: TGTGCCACCCGGGGACAAAACTATGGCTACACCTTC
d_gene: .; abundance: once; v_gene: TRBV7-9; j_gene: TRBJ2-3; CDR3aa: CASNPGGTDTQYF; CDR3nt: TGTGCCAGCAACCCCGGCGGTACAGATACGCAGTATTTT
d_gene: .; abundance: .; v_gene: TRBV3-1/TRBV3-2; j_gene: TRBJ1-2; CDR3aa: CASSQGLGRESYYGYTF; CDR3nt: TGTGCCAGCAGCCAAGGCCTAGGTAGAGAATCCTACTATGGCTACACCTTC
d_gene: TRBD1; abundance: .; v_gene: TRBV5-4; j_gene: TRBJ2-7; CDR3aa: CASSFPGQGTNEQYF; CDR3nt: TGTGCCAGCAGCTTCCCGGGACAGGGGACAAACGAGCAGTACTTC
d_gene: .; abundance: .; v_gene: TRBV28; j_gene: TRBJ1-3; CDR3aa: CASTLQVSGNTIYF; CDR3nt: TGTGCCAGCACCCTACAGGTCTCTGGAAACACCATATATTTT
d_gene: TRBD1; abundance: .; v_gene: TRBV18; j_gene: TRBJ1-2; CDR3aa: CASSPMAGQGDYGYTF; CDR3nt: TGTGCCAGCTCCCCAATGGCGGGACAGGGAGACTATGGCTACACCTTC
d_gene: TRBD1; abundance: .; v_gene: TRBV5-1; j_gene: TRBJ1-5; CDR3aa: CASSSGTDNQPQHF; CDR3nt: TGCGCCAGCAGCTCCGGGACAGATAATCAGCCCCAGCATTTT
d_gene: .; abundance: .; v_gene: TRBV7-9; j_gene: TRBJ2-7; CDR3aa: CASSLPQGQSYEQYF; CDR3nt: TGTGCCAGCAGCTTACCCCAAGGACAGTCCTACGAGCAGTACTTC
d_gene: .; abundance: .; v_gene: TRBV2; j_gene: TRBJ1-2; CDR3aa: CASSADRSGGYTF; CDR3nt: TGTGCCAGCAGTGCCGACAGGTCGGGGGGCTACACCTTC
d_gene: TRBD1; abundance: few; v_gene: TRBV10-3; j_gene: TRBJ1-2; CDR3aa: CATRGTAYGYTF; CDR3nt: TGTGCCACCCGCGGGACAGCCTATGGCTACACCTTC
d_gene: TRBD1; abundance: .; v_gene: TRBV10-2; j_gene: TRBJ1-5; CDR3aa: CASSDRVNQPQHF; CDR3nt: TGCGCCAGCTCAGACAGGGTGAATCAGCCCCAGCATTTT
d_gene: TRBD1; abundance: .; v_gene: TRBV24-1; j_gene: TRBJ2-1; CDR3aa: CATSDYGTGKNNEQFF; CDR3nt: TGTGCCACCAGTGATTATGGGACAGGGAAAAACAATGAGCAGTTCTTC
d_gene: .; abundance: .; v_gene: TRBV28; j_gene: TRBJ1-4; CDR3aa: CASSLSGASNEKLFF; CDR3nt: TGTGCCAGCAGTTTATCAGGGGCCTCTAATGAAAAACTGTTTTTT
d_gene: TRBD1; abundance: .; v_gene: TRBV7-9; j_gene: TRBJ1-1; CDR3aa: CASSRDRSNTEAFF; CDR3nt: TGTGCCAGCAGTCGGGACAGGTCGAACACTGAAGCTTTCTTT
d_gene: TRBD1; abundance: .; v_gene: TRBV5-1; j_gene: TRBJ1-2; CDR3aa: CASSFGQGDYGYTF; CDR3nt: TGCGCCAGCAGCTTTGGCCAGGGGGACTATGGCTACACCTTC
d_gene: .; abundance: .; v_gene: TRBV7-9; j_gene: TRBJ1-1; CDR3aa: CASSSRIGGLRNTEAFF; CDR3nt: TGTGCCAGCAGCTCGCGTATAGGGGGTCTACGGAACACTGAAGCTTTCTTT
d_gene: TRBD2; abundance: .; v_gene: TRBV6-2/TRBV6-3; j_gene: TRBJ2-1; CDR3aa: CASSIRGGPYNEQFF; CDR3nt: TGTGCCAGCAGCATCCGGGGGGGTCCCTACAATGAGCAGTTCTTC
d_gene: .; abundance: once; v_gene: TRBV19; j_gene: TRBJ1-2; CDR3aa: CATSGGAANYGYTF; CDR3nt: TGTGCCACCAGTGGAGGAGCGGCTAACTATGGCTACACCTTC
d_gene: TRBD1; abundance: few; v_gene: TRBV7-9; j_gene: TRBJ2-7; CDR3aa: CASSLTGAPPYEQYF; CDR3nt: TGTGCCAGCAGTTTGACAGGGGCACCACCCTACGAGCAGTACTTC
d_gene: .; abundance: few; v_gene: TRBV5-1; j_gene: TRBJ2-2; CDR3aa: CASSLERAGELFF; CDR3nt: TGCGCCAGCAGCTTGGAGAGGGCGGGGGAGCTGTTTTTT
d_gene: TRBD2; abundance: .; v_gene: TRBV7-9; j_gene: TRBJ2-1; CDR3aa: CASSGTSGGPSQYNEQFF; CDR3nt: TGTGCCAGCAGTGGGACTAGCGGGGGGCCCTCCCAATACAATGAGCAGTTCTTC
d_gene: .; abundance: .; v_gene: TRBV3-1/TRBV3-2; j_gene: TRBJ1-3; CDR3aa: CASSLRHLSSGNTIYF; CDR3nt: TGTGCCAGCAGCTTACGCCACTTGTCCTCTGGAAACACCATATATTTT
d_gene: TRBD1; abundance: .; v_gene: TRBV5-1; j_gene: TRBJ1-4; CDR3aa: CASSGGQGYNEKLFF; CDR3nt: TGCGCCAGCAGCGGGGGACAGGGTTATAATGAAAAACTGTTTTTT
d_gene: .; abundance: once; v_gene: TRBV11-2; j_gene: TRBJ1-1; CDR3aa: CASSLVGGTEAFF; CDR3nt: TGTGCCAGCAGCTTAGTGGGAGGGACTGAAGCTTTCTTT
d_gene: .; abundance: .; v_gene: TRBV5-1; j_gene: TRBJ1-1; CDR3aa: CASSFTMSPNTEAFF; CDR3nt: TGCGCCAGCAGCTTCACGATGAGTCCAAACACTGAAGCTTTCTTT
d_gene: .; abundance: .; v_gene: TRBV6-5; j_gene: TRBJ1-1; CDR3aa: CASSLGGVTEAFF; CDR3nt: TGTGCCAGCAGCCTAGGGGGGGTAACTGAAGCTTTCTTT
d_gene: .; abundance: .; v_gene: TRBV6-5; j_gene: TRBJ1-1; CDR3aa: CASSYLSMNTEAFF; CDR3nt: TGTGCCAGCAGTTATCTTAGCATGAACACTGAAGCTTTCTTT
d_gene: .; abundance: .; v_gene: TRBV29-1; j_gene: TRBJ1-1; CDR3aa: CSVEVSGTEAFF; CDR3nt: TGCAGCGTTGAAGTTTCAGGGACTGAAGCTTTCTTT
d_gene: TRBD1; abundance: .; v_gene: TRBV5-1; j_gene: TRBJ1-1; CDR3aa: CASRSGQGAFF; CDR3nt: TGCGCCAGCAGGTCGGGACAGGGAGCTTTCTTT
d_gene: TRBD1; abundance: .; v_gene: TRBV11-2; j_gene: TRBJ1-2; CDR3aa: CASSPGTGMLNYGYTF; CDR3nt: TGTGCCAGCAGCCCCGGGACAGGCATGCTTAACTATGGCTACACCTTC
d_gene: TRBD2; abundance: .; v_gene: TRBV3-1/TRBV3-2; j_gene: TRBJ2-5; CDR3aa: CASSQLRGGLRETQYF; CDR3nt: TGTGCCAGCAGCCAACTCCGGGGGGGCCTCCGAGAGACCCAGTACTTC
d_gene: .; abundance: .; v_gene: TRBV7-8; j_gene: TRBJ1-1; CDR3aa: CASSIEGWGNTEAFF; CDR3nt: TGTGCCAGCAGCATTGAAGGGTGGGGCAACACTGAAGCTTTCTTT
d_gene: .; abundance: few; v_gene: TRBV5-4; j_gene: TRBJ1-3; CDR3aa: CASSWQGDAGNTIYF; CDR3nt: TGTGCCAGCAGCTGGCAAGGGGATGCTGGAAACACCATATATTTT
d_gene: TRBD1; abundance: .; v_gene: TRBV3-1/TRBV3-2; j_gene: TRBJ1-2; CDR3aa: CASSHNRGNYGYTF; CDR3nt: TGTGCCAGCAGCCATAACAGGGGGAACTATGGCTACACCTTC
d_gene: TRBD1; abundance: .; v_gene: TRBV18; j_gene: TRBJ1-2; CDR3aa: CASSPPGQAPANYGYTF; CDR3nt: TGTGCCAGCTCACCACCAGGACAGGCCCCAGCTAACTATGGCTACACCTTC
d_gene: .; abundance: .; v_gene: TRBV5-1; j_gene: TRBJ2-5; CDR3aa: CASSDQGGETQYF; CDR3nt: TGCGCCAGCAGCGATCAGGGAGGTGAGACCCAGTACTTC
d_gene: TRBD2; abundance: .; v_gene: TRBV5-6; j_gene: TRBJ2-3; CDR3aa: CASSLTSGATDTQYF; CDR3nt: TGTGCCAGCAGCTTGACTAGCGGGGCTACAGATACGCAGTATTTT
d_gene: TRBD1; abundance: .; v_gene: TRBV18; j_gene: TRBJ2-4; CDR3aa: CASSPTGGASIQYF; CDR3nt: TGTGCCAGCTCACCGACAGGGGGAGCGAGCATTCAGTACTTC